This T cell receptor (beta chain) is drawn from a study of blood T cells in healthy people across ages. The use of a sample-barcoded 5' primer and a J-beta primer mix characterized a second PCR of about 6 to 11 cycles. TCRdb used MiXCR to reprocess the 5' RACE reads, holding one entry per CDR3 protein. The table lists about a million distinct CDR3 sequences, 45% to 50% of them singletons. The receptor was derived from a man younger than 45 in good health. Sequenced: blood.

The CDR3 here is CASSSGDRDDYGYTF. CDR3 DNA: TGCGCCAGCAGCTCGGGTGACAGGGACGACTATGGCTACACCTTC. This rearrangement joins TRBV5-1 to TRBJ1-2; 7 bases match TRBD1. The CDR3 is made up of 15 amino acids. The ends lost 3 bases at V and 3 bases at J; junction bases unmatched: 8. Germline lookup yields CDR1 SGHRS and CDR2 YFSETQ. Using reference TRBV5-1 and TRBJ1-2 for the parts outside the CDR3, the full variable domain is KAGVTQTPRYLIKTRGQQVTLSCSPISGHRSVSWYQQTPGQGLQFLFEYFSETQRNKGNFPGRFSGRQFSNSRSEMNVSTLELGDSALYLCASSSGDRDDYGYTFGSGTRLTVV.